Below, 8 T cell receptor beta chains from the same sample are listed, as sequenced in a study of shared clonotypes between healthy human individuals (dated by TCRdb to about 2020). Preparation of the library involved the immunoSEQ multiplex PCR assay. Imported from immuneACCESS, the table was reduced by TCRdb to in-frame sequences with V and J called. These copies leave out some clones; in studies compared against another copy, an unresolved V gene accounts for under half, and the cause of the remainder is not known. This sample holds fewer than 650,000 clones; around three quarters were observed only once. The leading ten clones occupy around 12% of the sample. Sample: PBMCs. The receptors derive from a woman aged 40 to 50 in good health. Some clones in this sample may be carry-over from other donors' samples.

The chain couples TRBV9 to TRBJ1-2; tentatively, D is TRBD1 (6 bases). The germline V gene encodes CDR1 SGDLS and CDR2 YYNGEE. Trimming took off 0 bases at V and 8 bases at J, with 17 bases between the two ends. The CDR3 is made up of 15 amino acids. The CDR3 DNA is TGTGCCAGCAGCGTAGAGTCTGGGGGGCGGAGAGGCTACACCTTC. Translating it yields CASSVESGGRRGYTF.

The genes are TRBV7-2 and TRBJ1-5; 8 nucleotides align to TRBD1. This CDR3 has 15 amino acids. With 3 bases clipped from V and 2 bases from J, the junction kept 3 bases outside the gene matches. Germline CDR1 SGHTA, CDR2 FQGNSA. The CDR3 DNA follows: TGTGCCAGCAGCTTGACAGGGGAGGGCAATCAGCCCCAGCATTTT. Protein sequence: CASSLTGEGNQPQHF. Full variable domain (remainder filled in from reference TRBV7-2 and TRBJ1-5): GAGVSQSPSNKVTEKGKDVELRCDPISGHTALYWYRQSLGQGLEFLIYFQGNSAPDKSGLPSDRFSAERTGGSVSTLTIQRTQQEDSAVYLCASSLTGEGNQPQHFGDGTRLSIL.

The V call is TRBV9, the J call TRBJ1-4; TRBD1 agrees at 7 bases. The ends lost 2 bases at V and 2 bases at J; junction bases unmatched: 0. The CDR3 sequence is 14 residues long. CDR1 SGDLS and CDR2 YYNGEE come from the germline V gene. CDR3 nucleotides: TGTGCCAGCAGCGTGACAGGGACTAATGAAAAACTGTTTTTT. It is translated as CASSVTGTNEKLFF.

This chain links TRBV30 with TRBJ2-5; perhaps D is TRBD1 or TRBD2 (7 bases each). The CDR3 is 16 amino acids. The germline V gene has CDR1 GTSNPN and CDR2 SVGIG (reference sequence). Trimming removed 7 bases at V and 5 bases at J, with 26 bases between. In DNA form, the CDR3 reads TGTGCCTCACTTTGGCGGGAGACACCAGGGGGGGAGACCCAGTACTTC. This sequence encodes CASLWRETPGGETQYF.

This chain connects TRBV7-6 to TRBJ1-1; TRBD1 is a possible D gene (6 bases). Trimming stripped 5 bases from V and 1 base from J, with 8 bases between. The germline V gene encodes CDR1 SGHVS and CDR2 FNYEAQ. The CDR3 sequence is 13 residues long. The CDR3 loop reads CASSLRGNTEAFF. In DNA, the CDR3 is TGTGCCAGCAGCCTCAGGGGGAACACTGAAGCTTTCTTT.

The CDR3 nucleotides read TGTGCCAGTCAGACAGGACACTCTGGAAACACCATATATTTT. This sequence encodes CASQTGHSGNTIYF. The V call is TRBV28, the J call TRBJ1-3; D perhaps matches TRBD1 (6 bases). The V gene lost 9 bases and the J gene lost 0 bases, with 12 bases spanning the gap. The CDR3 is made up of 14 amino acids. Per the germline V gene, CDR1 is MDHEN and CDR2 is SYDVKM. The complete variable domain, with remaining parts taken from reference TRBV28 and TRBJ1-3, reads DVKVTQSSRYLVKRTGEKVFLECVQDMDHENMFWYRQDPGLGLRLIYFSYDVKMKEKGDIPEGYSVSREKKERFSLILESASTNQTSMYLCASQTGHSGNTIYFGEGSWLTVV.

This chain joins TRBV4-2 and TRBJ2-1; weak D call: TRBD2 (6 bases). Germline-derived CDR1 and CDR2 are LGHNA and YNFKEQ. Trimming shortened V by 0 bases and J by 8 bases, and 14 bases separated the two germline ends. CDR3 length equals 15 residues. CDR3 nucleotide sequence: TGTGCCAGCAGCCAAGATGCGACTAGTTTCGATGAGCAGTTCTTC. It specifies CASSQDATSFDEQFF.

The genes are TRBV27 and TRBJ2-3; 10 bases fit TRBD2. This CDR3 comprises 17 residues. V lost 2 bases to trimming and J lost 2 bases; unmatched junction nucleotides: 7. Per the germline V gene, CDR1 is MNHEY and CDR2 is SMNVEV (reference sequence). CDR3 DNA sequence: TGTGCCAGCAGTTTAGCACCTAGCGGGGGTAACACAGATACGCAGTATTTT. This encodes CASSLAPSGGNTDTQYF.